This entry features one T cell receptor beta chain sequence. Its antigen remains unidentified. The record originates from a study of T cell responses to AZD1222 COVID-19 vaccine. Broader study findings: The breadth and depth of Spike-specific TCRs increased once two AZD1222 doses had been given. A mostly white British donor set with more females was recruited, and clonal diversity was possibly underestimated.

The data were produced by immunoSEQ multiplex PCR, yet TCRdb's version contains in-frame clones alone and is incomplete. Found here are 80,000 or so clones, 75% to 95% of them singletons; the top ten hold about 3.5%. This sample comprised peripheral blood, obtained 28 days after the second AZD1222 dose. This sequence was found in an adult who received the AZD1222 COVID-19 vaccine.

CDR3 region: CASSIVFWGSGSYEQYF. Here the CDR3 DNA reads TGTGCCAGTAGTATAGTGTTTTGGGGTAGCGGTTCCTACGAGCAGTACTTC. The chain uses TRBV19 and TRBJ2-7, with D perhaps TRBD2 (6 bases). Germline V gene lookup returns CDR1 LNHDA and CDR2 SQIVND (reference sequence). V shed 1 base and J shed 1 base, with 17 bases lying between them. CDR3 length equals 17 residues.